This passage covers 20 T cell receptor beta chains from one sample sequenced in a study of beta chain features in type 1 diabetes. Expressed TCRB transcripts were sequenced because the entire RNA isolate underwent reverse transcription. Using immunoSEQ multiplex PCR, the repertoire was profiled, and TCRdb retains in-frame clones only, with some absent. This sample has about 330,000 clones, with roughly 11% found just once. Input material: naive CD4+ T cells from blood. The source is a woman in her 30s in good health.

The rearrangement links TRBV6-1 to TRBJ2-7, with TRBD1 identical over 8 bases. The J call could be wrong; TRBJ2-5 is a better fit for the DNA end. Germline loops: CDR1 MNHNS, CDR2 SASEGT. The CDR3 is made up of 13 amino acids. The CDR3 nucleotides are TGTGCCAGCAGGGACAGGGCCGGAGAGACCCAGTACTTC. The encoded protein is CASRDRAGETQYF.

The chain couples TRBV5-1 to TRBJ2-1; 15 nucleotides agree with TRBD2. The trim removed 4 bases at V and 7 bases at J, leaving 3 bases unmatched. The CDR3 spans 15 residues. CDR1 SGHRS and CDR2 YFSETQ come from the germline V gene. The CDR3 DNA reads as TGCGCCAGCAGCGACGGGACTAGCGGGAGGAATGAGCAGTTCTTC. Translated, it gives CASSDGTSGRNEQFF.

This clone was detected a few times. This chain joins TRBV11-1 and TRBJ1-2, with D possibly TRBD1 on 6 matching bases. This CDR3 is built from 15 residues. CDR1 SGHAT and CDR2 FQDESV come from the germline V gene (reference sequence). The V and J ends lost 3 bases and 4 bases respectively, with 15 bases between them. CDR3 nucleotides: TGTGCCAGCAGCTTCGGACAGCCTGGATCCTATGGCTACACCTTC. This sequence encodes CASSFGQPGSYGYTF.

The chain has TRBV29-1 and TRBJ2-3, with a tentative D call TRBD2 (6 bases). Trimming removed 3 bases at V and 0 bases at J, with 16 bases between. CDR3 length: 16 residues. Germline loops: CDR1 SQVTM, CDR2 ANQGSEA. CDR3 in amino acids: CSVEPRGGTSTDTQYF. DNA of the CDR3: TGCAGCGTTGAGCCTCGAGGAGGGACTAGCACAGATACGCAGTATTTT.

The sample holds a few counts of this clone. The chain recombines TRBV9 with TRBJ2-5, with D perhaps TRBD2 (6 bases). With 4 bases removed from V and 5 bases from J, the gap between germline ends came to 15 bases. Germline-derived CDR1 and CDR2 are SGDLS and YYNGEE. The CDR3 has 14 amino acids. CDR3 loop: CASSPRGTWETQYF. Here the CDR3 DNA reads TGTGCCAGCAGCCCCCGCGGGACGTGGGAGACCCAGTACTTC.

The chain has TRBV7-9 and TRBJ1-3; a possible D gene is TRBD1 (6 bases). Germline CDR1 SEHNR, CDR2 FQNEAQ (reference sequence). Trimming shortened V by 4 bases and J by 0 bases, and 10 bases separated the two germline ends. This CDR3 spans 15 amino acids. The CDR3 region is CASSWLDSSGNTIYF. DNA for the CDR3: TGTGCCAGCAGCTGGCTGGACAGCTCTGGAAACACCATATATTTT.

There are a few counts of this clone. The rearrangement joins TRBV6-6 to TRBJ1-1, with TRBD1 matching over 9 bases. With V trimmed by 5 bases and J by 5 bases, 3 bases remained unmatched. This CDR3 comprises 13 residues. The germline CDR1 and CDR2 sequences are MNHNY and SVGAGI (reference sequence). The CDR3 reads CASSRQGETEAFF. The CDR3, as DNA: TGTGCCAGCAGTAGACAGGGGGAAACTGAAGCTTTCTTT.

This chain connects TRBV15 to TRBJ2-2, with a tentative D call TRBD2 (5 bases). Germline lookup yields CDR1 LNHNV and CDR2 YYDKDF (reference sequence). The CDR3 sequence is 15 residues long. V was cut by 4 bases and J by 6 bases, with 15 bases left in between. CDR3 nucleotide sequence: TGTGCCACCAGCATCAGGACTGCAGGCGCCGGGGAGCTGTTTTTT. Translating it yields CATSIRTAGAGELFF.

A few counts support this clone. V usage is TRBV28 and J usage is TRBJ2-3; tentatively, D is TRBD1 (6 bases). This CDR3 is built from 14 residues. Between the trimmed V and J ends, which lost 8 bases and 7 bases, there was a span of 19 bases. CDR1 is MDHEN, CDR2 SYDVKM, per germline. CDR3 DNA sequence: TGTGCCAGCGATACCGGGACAAGGGCTAATACGCAGTATTTT. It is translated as CASDTGTRANTQYF.

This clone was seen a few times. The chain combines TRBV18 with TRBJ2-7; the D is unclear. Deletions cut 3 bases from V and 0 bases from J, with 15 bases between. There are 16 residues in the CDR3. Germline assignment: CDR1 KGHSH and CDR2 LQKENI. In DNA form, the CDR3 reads TGTGCCAGCTCACCCCCCAATAGACGGAGCTCCTACGAGCAGTACTTC. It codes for CASSPPNRRSSYEQYF. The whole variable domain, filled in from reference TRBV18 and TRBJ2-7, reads NAGVMQNPRHLVRRRGQEARLRCSPMKGHSHVYWYRQLPEEGLKFMVYLQKENIIDESGMPKERFSAEFPKEGPSILRIQQVVRGDSAAYFCASSPPNRRSSYEQYFGPGTRLTVT.

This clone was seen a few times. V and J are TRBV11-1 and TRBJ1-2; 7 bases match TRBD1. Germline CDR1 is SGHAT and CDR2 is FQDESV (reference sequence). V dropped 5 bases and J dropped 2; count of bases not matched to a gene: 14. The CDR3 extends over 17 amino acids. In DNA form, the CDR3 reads TGTGCCAGCAGCAGAGAACCCGGGGACAGCAAAAACTATGGCTACACCTTC. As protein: CASSREPGDSKNYGYTF.

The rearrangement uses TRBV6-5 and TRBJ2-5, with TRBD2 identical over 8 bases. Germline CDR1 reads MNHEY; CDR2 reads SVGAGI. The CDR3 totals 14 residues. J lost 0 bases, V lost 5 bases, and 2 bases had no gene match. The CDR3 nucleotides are TGTGCCAGCAGTCGGACTAGCCACCAAGAGACCCAGTACTTC. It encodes CASSRTSHQETQYF.

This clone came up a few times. As DNA, the CDR3 is TGTGCCAGCAGCTTGTGGGAGCGTGAGACCCAGTACTTC. This gives the protein CASSLWERETQYF. V and J are TRBV7-3 and TRBJ2-5; the D gene is possibly TRBD2 (5 bases). In germline, CDR1 is SGHTA, CDR2 FQGTGA. The V end was cut by 3 bases, the J end by 5 bases, with 10 bases between. The CDR3 is 13 residues long.

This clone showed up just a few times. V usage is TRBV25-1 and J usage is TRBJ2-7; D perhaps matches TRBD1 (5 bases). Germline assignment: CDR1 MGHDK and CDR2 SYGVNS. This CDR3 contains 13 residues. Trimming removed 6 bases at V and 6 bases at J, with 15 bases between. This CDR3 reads CASRRIRASEQYF. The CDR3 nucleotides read TGTGCCAGCAGACGAATCAGGGCGTCCGAGCAGTACTTC.

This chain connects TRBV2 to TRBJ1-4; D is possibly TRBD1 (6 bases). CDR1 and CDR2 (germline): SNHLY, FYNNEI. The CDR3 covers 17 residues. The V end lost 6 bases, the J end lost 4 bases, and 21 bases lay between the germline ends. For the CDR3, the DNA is TGTGCCAGCAGAGGACAGAGGCCTCCCCAGTATAATGAAAAACTGTTTTTT. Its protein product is CASRGQRPPQYNEKLFF.

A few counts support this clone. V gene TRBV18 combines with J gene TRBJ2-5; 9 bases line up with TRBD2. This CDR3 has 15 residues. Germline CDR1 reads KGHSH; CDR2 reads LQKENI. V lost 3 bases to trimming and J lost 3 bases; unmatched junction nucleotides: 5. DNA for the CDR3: TGTGCCAGCTCACCGCGGACTAGCGATAAAGAGACCCAGTACTTC. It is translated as CASSPRTSDKETQYF. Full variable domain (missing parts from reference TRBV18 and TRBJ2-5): NAGVMQNPRHLVRRRGQEARLRCSPMKGHSHVYWYRQLPEEGLKFMVYLQKENIIDESGMPKERFSAEFPKEGPSILRIQQVVRGDSAAYFCASSPRTSDKETQYFGPGTRLLVL.

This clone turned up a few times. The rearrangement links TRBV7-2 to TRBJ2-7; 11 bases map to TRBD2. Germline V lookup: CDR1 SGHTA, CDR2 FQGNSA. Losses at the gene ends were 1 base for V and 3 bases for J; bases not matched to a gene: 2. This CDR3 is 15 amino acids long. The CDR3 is CASSLDTSGGYEQYF. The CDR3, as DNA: TGTGCCAGCAGCTTAGACACTAGCGGGGGCTACGAGCAGTACTTC.

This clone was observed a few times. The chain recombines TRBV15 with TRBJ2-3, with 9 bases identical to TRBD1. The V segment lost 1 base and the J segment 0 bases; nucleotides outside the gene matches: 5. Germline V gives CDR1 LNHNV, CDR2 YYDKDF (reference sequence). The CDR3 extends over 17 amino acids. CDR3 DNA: TGTGCCACCAGCAGAGTGGCCGGGACAGGGAGCACAGATACGCAGTATTTT. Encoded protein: CATSRVAGTGSTDTQYF.

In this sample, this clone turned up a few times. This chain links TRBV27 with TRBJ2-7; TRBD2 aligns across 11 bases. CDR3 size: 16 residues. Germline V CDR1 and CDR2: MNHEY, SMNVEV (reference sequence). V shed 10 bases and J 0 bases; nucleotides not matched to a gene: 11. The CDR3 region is CATGTSGLLSSYEQYF. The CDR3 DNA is TGTGCCACCGGGACTAGCGGTTTACTGAGCTCCTACGAGCAGTACTTC.

The CDR3 is CAIRETGSLAGYTF. As DNA, the CDR3 is TGTGCCATCAGAGAGACAGGGTCACTTGCTGGCTACACCTTC. The chain combines TRBV10-3 with TRBJ1-2; TRBD1 aligns across 7 bases. The V segment lost 6 bases and the J segment 7 bases; nucleotides outside the gene matches: 11. This CDR3 is 14 amino acids long. Germline V gene lookup returns CDR1 ENHRY and CDR2 SYGVKD.